Described below is a single T cell receptor (beta chain) sequence and its context. Which antigen it targets is not known. No clone much larger than this one lies a single base away; base qualities are absent. CD8 naive samples were CD45RO-negative cells positively selected for CCR7, giving a CD45RA+CCR7+ population that excluded TemRA cells. The donors were healthy, HIV-negative adults who had no recently reported acute infections or vaccinations. Only Caucasian adults living in Nashville, Tennessee, USA were represented among the donors. After blood collection by leukapheresis, PBMCs were isolated using Ficoll-Histopaque density gradient centrifugation and then cryopreserved in the vapor phase of liquid nitrogen. Purity and quantity of every magnetically sorted T cell population were checked by analytical flow cytometry. From each sorted fraction, genomic DNA was isolated and quantified by UV absorbance on a Nanodrop 2000c.

This sample is drawn from a study of shared clonotypes between healthy human individuals (dated by TCRdb to about 2020). Broadly, across the study: A couple of women and three men aged 18 to 49 years were included in the cohort. Per donor, three plates each were used for CD4 naive and CD4 memory, two for CD8 naive, and one for CD8 memory. To estimate repertoire size and how much clonotypes are shared between individuals, the study performed deep sequencing of blood TCR repertoires from 4 to 6 healthy adults. Libraries were prepared and TCR repertoires were sequenced by different laboratories using diverse techniques, in order to increase sequencing depth and limit assay-specific biases. Per donor, leukapheresis produced somewhere between about 0.8 and 9.5 billion PBMCs. Beyond this particular receptor, the publication reports: Sampling was restricted to blood, and TCR repertoires in tissue are likely to differ from TCR repertoires in blood. Estimated clonotype richness was generally larger for naive than for memory subsets. Because the study included only a small number of donors, the genetic and exposure-history diversity represented was limited. Pairwise subsampling indicated that sequencing depth was expected to affect the degree of clonotype sharing among donors. Sharing across a handful of donors was observed for around 5% of naive CD4, 3% to 4% of naive CD8, about 2.5% of memory CD4, and around 0.4% of memory CD8 clonotypes. Higher generation probabilities were observed for clonotypes shared by all four sorted-subset donors than for non-shared clonotypes. Rarefaction of sorted-subset datasets indicated incomplete sequencing despite the large sequencing depth.

The trim is 2 bases for V and 4 bases for J, with a gap of 12 bases between the germline ends. The germline V gene (reference sequence) yields MNHEY for CDR1 and SMNVEV for CDR2. The CDR3 starts with the cysteine, ends with the phenylalanine, and has 14 residues. The read is trimmed to its CDR3 DNA, 42 bases read in frame from base 1. Using the deep immunoSEQ assay, multiplex PCR amplified TCR CDR3 regions from genomic DNA. For each cell subset, the extracted genomic DNA was distributed evenly across all wells of several immunoSEQ 96-well plates, and each plate served as one replicate. For sorted subsets, roughly 200 ng of genomic DNA, equivalent to some 30,000 T cell genomes, went into each replicate PCR. The purified libraries were quantified using a Qubit 3.0 fluorometer, sized with a Bioanalyzer 2100, and then quantified again using the KAPA Library Quantification kit. Each immunoSEQ 96-well plate was sequenced on its own single-read 150-cycle Illumina NextSeq 550 flow cell. In the paper's pipeline: Because only junctional sequences without quality scores were contained in the immunoSEQ output, filtering matching that applied to full-length reads could not be performed. Sequences were annotated with PyIR, a Python wrapper for IgBLAST v1.9, using IMGT germline references to assign V/J genes and CDR3. Reads with weak V/J assignments (E-value above 1e-6), missing CDR3, stop codons, out-of-frame junctions, or ambiguous translated residues were removed. V3J clonotypes were defined by identical inferred V gene, J gene, and CDR3 amino acid sequence. Percentage overlap between repertoires was computed as shared unique clonotypes divided by the size of the smaller repertoire. Three approaches were used to assess repertoire richness: RTK rarefaction, the Chao1 estimator, and Recon v2.1 estimates of unobserved clonotypes. For all TCRbeta clonotypes obtained by the gDNA method from a few donors, generation probabilities were computed with OLGA. This immuneACCESS table, as held by TCRdb, lists in-frame sequences with V and J called but not all clones. Of the missing ones, under half trace to an unresolved V gene in checked studies; the others have no known cause. V and J calls and clone size are copied from that table; D and trimming were computed from the DNA. The sample data list 500,000 to 700,000 clones, and 85% to 95% of these were observed just once. The ten top clones hold approximately 0.11% of the sample.

The specimen was naive CD8+ T cells sorted from blood. Read against the paper, the sample's cell subset or site label means: CD45RA+CCR7+. This TCR was recovered from a woman in her thirties in good health. The chain links TRBV27 with TRBJ2-7; the D gene remains uncertain. The sequence in DNA is TGTGCCAGCAGTTTAAGTCTCACTGGGTACGAGCAGTACTTC. The resulting protein is CASSLSLTGYEQYF.